This TCR beta chain was identified during a study of human T cells and chemical hapten exposure. The time point denotes: patch test 1, 2 weeks after DPC sensitization. The treatment denotes: therapeutic diphenylcyclopropenone sensitization with weekly scalp DPC. V was clipped by 0 bases and J by 2 bases; unmatched bases: 6. The length of the CDR3 is 16 residues. Germline V gene data show CDR1 as LGHNA and CDR2 as YSLEER. Each CDR3 protein gets one entry after TCRdb re-called the RACE reads with MiXCR. The table includes roughly 360,000 distinct CDR3 sequences, roughly 4.8% detected once. The chain has TRBV4-3 and TRBJ2-7, with 8 bases fitting TRBD2. This receptor was taken from a woman aged 45-65 years with alopecia areata. Some clones in this sample may be carry-over from other donors' samples. Here the sequenced sample was whole blood, taken in connection with sensitization to the hapten diphenylcyclopropenone (DPC). The CDR3 reads CASSQDKREPPYEQYF. CDR3 sequence (DNA): TGCGCCAGCAGCCAAGACAAGCGGGAGCCTCCCTACGAGCAGTACTTC.